The clone carrying this T cell receptor (beta chain) occurred a few times. Its antigen is unidentified. The data stem from a study of breast tumors, draining lymph nodes, adjacent tissues. Looked up from germline, CDR1 is SGHTA and CDR2 is FQGNSA. CDR3 length: 15 amino acids. Trimming took 5 bases from V and 4 from J, leaving 12 bases between them. The lymph nodes were axillary draining lymph nodes from breast cancer patients. Points from the study as a whole: Compared with basal-like, luminal-like tumors shared significantly more repertoire with nontumor tissue. Tumor T cell lymph node origin was a supported hypothesis, not proven. Tumor TCR diversity was below lymph nodes but above nontumor tissue.

TCRdb redid the calling of the multiplex PCR reads with MiXCR, one entry per CDR3 protein. Among approximately 230,000 distinct CDR3 sequences listed, less than 40% were seen once. The TCR was taken from a female donor with breast cancer. Some clones in this sample may be carry-over from other donors' samples. Input material: axillary lymph node tissue. The chain joins TRBV7-2 to TRBJ2-6; TRBD1 might be the D (6 bases). This CDR3 is CASSPLGQGANVLTF. The DNA of the CDR3 is TGTGCCAGCAGCCCTCTCGGACAGGGGGCCAACGTCCTGACTTTC.